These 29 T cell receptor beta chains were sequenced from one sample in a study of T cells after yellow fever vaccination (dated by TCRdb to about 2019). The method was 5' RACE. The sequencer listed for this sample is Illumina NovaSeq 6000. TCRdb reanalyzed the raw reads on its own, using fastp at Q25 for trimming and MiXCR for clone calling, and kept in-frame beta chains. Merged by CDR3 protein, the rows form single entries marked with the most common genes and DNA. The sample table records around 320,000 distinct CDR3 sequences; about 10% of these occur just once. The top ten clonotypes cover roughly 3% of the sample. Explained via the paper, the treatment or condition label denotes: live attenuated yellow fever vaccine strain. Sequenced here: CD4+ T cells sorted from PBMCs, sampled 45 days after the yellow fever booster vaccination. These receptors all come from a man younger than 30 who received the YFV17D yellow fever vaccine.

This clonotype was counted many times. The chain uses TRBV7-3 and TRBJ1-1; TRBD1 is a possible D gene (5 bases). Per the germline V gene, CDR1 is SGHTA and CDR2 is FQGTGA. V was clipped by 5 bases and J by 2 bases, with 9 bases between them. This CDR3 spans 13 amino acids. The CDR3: CASSPGINTEAFF. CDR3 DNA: TGTGCCAGCAGCCCAGGGATTAACACTGAAGCTTTCTTT.

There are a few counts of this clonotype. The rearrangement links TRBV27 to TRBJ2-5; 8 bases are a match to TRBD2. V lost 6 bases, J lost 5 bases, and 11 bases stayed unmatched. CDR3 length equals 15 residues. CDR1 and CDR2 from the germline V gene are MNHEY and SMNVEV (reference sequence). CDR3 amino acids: CASSPRRGGTETQYF. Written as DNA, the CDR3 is TGTGCCAGCAGCCCACGCCGGGGGGGGACCGAGACCCAGTACTTC.

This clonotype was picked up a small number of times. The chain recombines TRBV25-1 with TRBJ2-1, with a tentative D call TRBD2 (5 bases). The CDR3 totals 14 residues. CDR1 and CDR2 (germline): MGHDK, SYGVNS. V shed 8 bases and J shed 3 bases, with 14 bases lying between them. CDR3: CASVMRVNYNEQFF. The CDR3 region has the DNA TGTGCCAGCGTGATGAGGGTTAACTACAATGAGCAGTTCTTC.

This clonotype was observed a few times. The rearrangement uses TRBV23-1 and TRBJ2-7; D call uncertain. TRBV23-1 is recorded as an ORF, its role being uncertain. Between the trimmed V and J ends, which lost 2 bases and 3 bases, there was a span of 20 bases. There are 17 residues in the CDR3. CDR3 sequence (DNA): TGCGCCAGCAGTCAACCGACGAGGCAGGACCCATTCTACGAGCAGTACGTC. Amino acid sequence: CASSQPTRQDPFYEQYV.

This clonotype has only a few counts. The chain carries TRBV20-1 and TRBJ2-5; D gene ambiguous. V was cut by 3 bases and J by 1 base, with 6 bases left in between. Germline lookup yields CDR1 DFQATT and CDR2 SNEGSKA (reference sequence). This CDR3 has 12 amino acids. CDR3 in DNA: TGCAGTGCTAGTAGAAGCCAAGAGACCCAGTACTTC. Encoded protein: CSASRSQETQYF.

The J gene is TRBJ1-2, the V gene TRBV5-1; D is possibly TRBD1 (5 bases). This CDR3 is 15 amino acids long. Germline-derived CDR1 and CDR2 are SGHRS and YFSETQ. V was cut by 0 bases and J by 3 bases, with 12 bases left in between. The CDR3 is CASSLARGADYGYTF. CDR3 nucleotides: TGCGCCAGCAGCTTGGCCCGGGGCGCAGACTATGGCTACACCTTC. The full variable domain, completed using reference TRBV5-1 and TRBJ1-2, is KAGVTQTPRYLIKTRGQQVTLSCSPISGHRSVSWYQQTPGQGLQFLFEYFSETQRNKGNFPGRFSGRQFSNSRSEMNVSTLELGDSALYLCASSLARGADYGYTFGSGTRLTVV.

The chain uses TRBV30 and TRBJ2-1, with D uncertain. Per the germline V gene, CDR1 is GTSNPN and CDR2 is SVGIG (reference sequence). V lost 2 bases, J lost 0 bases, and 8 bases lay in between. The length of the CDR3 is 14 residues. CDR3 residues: CAWSQTYSYNEQFF. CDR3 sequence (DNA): TGTGCCTGGAGTCAGACTTACTCCTACAATGAGCAGTTCTTC.

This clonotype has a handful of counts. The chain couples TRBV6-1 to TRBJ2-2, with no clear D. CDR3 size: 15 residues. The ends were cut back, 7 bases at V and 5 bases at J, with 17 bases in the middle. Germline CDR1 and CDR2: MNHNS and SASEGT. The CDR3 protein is CASKWGSPNTGELFF. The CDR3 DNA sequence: TGTGCCAGCAAATGGGGTTCCCCCAATACCGGGGAGCTGTTTTTT.

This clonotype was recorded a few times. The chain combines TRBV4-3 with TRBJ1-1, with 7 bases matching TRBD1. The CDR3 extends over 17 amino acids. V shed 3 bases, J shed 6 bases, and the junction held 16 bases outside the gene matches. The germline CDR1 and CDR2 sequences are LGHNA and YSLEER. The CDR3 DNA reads TGCGCCAGCAGCCACACATTATTAGGGGGCTTAGTCGCTGAAGCTTTCTTT. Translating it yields CASSHTLLGGLVAEAFF.

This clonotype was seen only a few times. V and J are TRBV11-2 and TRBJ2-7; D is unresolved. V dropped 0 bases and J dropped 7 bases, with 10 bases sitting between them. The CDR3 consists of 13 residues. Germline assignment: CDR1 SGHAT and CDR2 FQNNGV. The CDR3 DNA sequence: TGTGCCAGCAGCTTAGACCGGGTTGCTGAGCAGTACTTC. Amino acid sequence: CASSLDRVAEQYF.

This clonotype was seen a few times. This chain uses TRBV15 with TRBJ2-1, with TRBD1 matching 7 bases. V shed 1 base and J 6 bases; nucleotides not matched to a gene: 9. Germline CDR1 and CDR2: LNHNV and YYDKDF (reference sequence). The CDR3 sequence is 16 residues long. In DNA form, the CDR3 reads TGTGCCACCAGCAGAGTTAGGCCAGGGGGATTCAATGAGCAGTTCTTC. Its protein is CATSRVRPGGFNEQFF.

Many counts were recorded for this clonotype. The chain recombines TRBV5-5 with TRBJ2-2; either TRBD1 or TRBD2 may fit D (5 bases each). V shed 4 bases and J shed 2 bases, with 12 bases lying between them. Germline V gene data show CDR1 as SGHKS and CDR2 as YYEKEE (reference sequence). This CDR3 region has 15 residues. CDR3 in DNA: TGTGCCAGCAGCAGAGGGACGGCTAACACCGGGGAGCTGTTTTTT. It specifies CASSRGTANTGELFF.

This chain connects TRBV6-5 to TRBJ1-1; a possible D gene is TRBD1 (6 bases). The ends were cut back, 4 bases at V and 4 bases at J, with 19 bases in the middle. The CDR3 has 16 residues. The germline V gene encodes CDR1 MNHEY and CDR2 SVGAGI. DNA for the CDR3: TGTGCCAGCAGTTCCGACTTCGCCGGGGGCCTCACTGAAGCTTTCTTT. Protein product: CASSSDFAGGLTEAFF.

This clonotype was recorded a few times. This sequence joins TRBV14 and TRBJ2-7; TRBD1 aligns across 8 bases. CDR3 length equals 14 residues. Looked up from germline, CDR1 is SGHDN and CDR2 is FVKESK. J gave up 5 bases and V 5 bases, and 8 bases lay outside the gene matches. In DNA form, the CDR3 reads TGTGCCAGCAGCTTTCGACAGGGGTACCACGAGCAGTACTTC. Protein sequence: CASSFRQGYHEQYF. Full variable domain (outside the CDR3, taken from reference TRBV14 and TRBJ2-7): EAGVTQFPSHSVIEKGQTVTLRCDPISGHDNLYWYRRVMGKEIKFLLHFVKESKQDESGMPNNRFLAERTGGTYSTLKVQPAELEDSGVYFCASSFRQGYHEQYFGPGTRLTVT.

The CDR3 bases are TGTGCCAGCACTCAGATGGACAGGGGGCGAGCTTTCTTT. This translates into CASTQMDRGRAFF. V and J are TRBV2 and TRBJ1-1; 11 nucleotides line up with TRBD1. The CDR3 consists of 13 residues. The J segment lost 10 bases and the V segment lost 7 bases, leaving 8 bases of the junction unmatched. The V gene's germline CDR1 is SNHLY and CDR2 FYNNEI. The complete variable domain, with remaining parts taken from reference TRBV2 and TRBJ1-1, reads EPEVTQTPSHQVTQMGQEVILRCVPISNHLYFYWYRQILGQKVEFLVSFYNNEISEKSEIFDDQFSVERPDGSNFTLKIRSTKLEDSAMYFCASTQMDRGRAFFGQGTRLTVV.

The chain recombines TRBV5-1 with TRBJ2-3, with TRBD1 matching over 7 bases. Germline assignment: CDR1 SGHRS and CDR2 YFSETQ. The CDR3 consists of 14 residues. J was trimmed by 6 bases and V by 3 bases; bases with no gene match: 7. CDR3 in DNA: TGCGCCAGCAGCTCCAGACAGGGTTGGGATACGCAGTATTTT. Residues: CASSSRQGWDTQYF.

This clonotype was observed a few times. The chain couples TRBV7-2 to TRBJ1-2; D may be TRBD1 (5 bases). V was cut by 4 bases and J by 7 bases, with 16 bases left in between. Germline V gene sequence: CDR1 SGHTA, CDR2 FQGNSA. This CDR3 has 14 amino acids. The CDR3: CASSSYRPQGGYTF. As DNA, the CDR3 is TGTGCCAGCAGCTCGTACAGGCCCCAGGGTGGCTACACCTTC.

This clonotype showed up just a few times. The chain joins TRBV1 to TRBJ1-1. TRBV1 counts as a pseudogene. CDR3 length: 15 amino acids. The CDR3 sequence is CTSSQDPRLGTEAFF. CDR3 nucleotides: TGCACCAGCAGCCAAGACCCTCGTTTGGGCACTGAAGCTTTCTTT.

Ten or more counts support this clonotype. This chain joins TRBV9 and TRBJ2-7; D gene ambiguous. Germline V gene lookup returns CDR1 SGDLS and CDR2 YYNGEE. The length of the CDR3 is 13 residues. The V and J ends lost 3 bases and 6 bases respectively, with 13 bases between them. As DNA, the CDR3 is TGTGCCAGCAGCGGGTACGTTAGTGGCGAGCAGTACTTC. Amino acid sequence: CASSGYVSGEQYF.

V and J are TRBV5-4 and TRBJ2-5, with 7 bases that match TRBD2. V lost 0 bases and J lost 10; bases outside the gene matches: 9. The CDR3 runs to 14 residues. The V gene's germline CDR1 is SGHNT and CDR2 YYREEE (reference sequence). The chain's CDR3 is CASSLAGTTGYQYF. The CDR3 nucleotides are TGTGCCAGCAGCTTGGCCGGGACTACCGGATACCAGTACTTC.

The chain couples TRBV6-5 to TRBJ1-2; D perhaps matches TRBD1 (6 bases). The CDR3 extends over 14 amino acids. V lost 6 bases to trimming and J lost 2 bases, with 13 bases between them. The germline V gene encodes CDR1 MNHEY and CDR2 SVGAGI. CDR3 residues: CASRLQGENYGYTF. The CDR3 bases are TGTGCCAGCAGACTACAGGGTGAGAACTATGGCTACACCTTC.

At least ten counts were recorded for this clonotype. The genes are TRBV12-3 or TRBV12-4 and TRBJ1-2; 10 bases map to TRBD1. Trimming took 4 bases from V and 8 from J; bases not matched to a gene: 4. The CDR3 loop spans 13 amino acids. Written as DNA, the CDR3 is TGTGCCAGCAGTTCGACAGGGGGCAGGGGCTACACCTTC. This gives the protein CASSSTGGRGYTF.

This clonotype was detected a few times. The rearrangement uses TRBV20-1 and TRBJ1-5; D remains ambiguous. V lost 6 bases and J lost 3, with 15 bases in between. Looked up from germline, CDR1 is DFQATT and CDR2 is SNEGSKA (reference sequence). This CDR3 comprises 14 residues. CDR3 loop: CSALSGSINQPQHF. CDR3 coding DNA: TGCAGTGCGCTCAGTGGGAGTATCAATCAGCCCCAGCATTTT.

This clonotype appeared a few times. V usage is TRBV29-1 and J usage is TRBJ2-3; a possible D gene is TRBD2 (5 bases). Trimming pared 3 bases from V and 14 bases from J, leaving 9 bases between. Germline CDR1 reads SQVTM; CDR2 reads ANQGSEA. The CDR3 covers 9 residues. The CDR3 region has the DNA TGCAGCGTTGAGTCCGGACTGTATTTT. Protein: CSVESGLYF.

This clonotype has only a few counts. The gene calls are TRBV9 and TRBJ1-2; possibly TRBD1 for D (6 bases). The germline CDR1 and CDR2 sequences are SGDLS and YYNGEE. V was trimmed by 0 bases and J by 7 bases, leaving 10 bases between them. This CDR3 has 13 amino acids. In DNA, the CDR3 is TGTGCCAGCAGCGTAGCGCAGGGGTTTGGCTACACCTTC. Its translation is CASSVAQGFGYTF.

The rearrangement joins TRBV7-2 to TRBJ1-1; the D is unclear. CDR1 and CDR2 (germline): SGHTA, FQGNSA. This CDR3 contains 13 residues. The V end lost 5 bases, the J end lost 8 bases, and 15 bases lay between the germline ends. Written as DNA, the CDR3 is TGTGCCAGCAGCACGGGCGGGCGCCCCGAAGCTTTCTTT. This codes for CASSTGGRPEAFF. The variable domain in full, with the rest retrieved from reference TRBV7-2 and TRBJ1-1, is GAGVSQSPSNKVTEKGKDVELRCDPISGHTALYWYRQSLGQGLEFLIYFQGNSAPDKSGLPSDRFSAERTGGSVSTLTIQRTQQEDSAVYLCASSTGGRPEAFFGQGTRLTVV.

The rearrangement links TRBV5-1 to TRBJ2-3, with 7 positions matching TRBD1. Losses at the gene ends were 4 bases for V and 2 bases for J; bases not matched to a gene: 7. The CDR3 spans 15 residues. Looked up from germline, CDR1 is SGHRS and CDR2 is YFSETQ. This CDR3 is CASSATGDPTDTQYF. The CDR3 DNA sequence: TGCGCCAGCAGCGCAACAGGGGACCCCACAGATACGCAGTATTTT.

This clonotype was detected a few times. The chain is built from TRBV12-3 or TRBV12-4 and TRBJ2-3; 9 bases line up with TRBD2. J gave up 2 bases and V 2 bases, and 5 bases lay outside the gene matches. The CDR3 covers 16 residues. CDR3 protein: CASSLWASGATDTQYF. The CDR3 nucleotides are TGTGCCAGCAGTTTATGGGCTAGCGGGGCCACAGATACGCAGTATTTT.

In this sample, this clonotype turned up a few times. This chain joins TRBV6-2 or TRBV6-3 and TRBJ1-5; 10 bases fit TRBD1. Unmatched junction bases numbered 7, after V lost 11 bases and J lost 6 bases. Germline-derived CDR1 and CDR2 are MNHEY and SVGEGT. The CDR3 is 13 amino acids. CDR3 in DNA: TGTGCCGGGGGGACAGGGGTCGGTCAGCCCCAGCATTTT. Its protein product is CAGGTGVGQPQHF.